Given below is one T cell receptor (beta chain) in context. This specimen comes from a study of blood T cell repertoires in COVID-19. This table comes from immunoSEQ multiplex PCR, and its TCRdb copy is limited to in-frame clones, with some not included. The top ten clones hold about 4.5% of a sample with around 200,000 clones, less than 90% of them seen once. CDR1 is SGHRS and CDR2 is YFSETQ in the germline V gene. V was clipped by 0 bases and J by 5 bases, with 17 bases between them. The CDR3 extends over 16 amino acids. People in the exposed group encountered a COVID-19 case within 2 weeks before entering the study.

Sequenced sample: PBMCs or T cells enriched from blood (not recorded which). The clonotype comes from a woman younger than 45 who had been exposed to COVID-19. The chain combines TRBV5-1 with TRBJ2-5; TRBD1 is a possible D gene (6 bases). The CDR3 reads CASSLAFGGRAETQYF. CDR3 nucleotides: TGCGCCAGCAGCTTGGCATTTGGGGGCAGGGCCGAGACCCAGTACTTC.